A selection of T cell receptor beta chains follows, all from one sample in a study of OX40 agonist ivuxolimab in advanced cancers. Repertoires were generated with immunoSEQ multiplex PCR, while TCRdb's copy carries only in-frame clones and drops some. The sample consists of about 55,000 clones, about 90% of them appearing once. The sample consisted of CD4+ or CD8+ T cells sorted from blood, taken in a trial of the OX40 agonist ivuxolimab. Source of these receptors: an adult with an advanced solid tumor such as melanoma, head and neck, liver or kidney cancer. Each CDR3 is given with its conserved first and last residue. The D gene is left open where the match is weak. Expanded clones are given a class, and other clones once, few, many or no size at all.

J	D	size	V	CDR3	DNA
TRBJ1-1	.	.	TRBV4-1	CASSHLNTEAFF	TGCGCCAGCAGCCACCTCAACACTGAAGCTTTCTTT
TRBJ1-1	.	.	TRBV28	CASSFGRNTEAFF	TGTGCCAGCAGTTTCGGCAGAAACACTGAAGCTTTCTTT
TRBJ2-5	.	.	TRBV28	CATSEHPGQTQYF	TGTGCCACCTCCGAACATCCAGGGCAGACCCAGTACTTC
TRBJ2-1	.	.	TRBV19	CASIDNSGYNEQFF	TGTGCCAGTATCGACAATTCCGGCTACAATGAGCAGTTCTTC
TRBJ1-1	.	few	TRBV19	CASSIDLGGMNTEAFF	TGTGCCAGTAGTATAGATCTCGGGGGAATGAACACTGAAGCTTTCTTT
TRBJ1-2	.	.	TRBV18	CASSPGDVKGYTF	TGTGCCAGCTCACCGGGAGATGTGAAGGGCTACACCTTC
TRBJ2-7	TRBD1	.	TRBV12-5	CASGSGQGADYEQYF	TGTGCTAGTGGTTCCGGACAGGGGGCTGACTACGAGCAGTACTTC
TRBJ2-3	TRBD2	.	TRBV27	CASSVLSGGADTQYF	TGTGCCAGCAGTGTACTCAGTGGGGGGGCAGATACGCAGTATTTT
TRBJ1-5	TRBD1	.	TRBV6-6	CASSYYRDRDNQPQHF	TGTGCCAGCAGTTACTACAGGGACAGGGACAATCAGCCCCAGCATTTT
TRBJ2-2	.	.	TRBV9	CASSPEVRTGELFF	TGTGCCAGCAGCCCAGAAGTGCGCACCGGGGAGCTGTTTTTT
TRBJ2-7	TRBD1	.	TRBV7-7	CASSSRDRGHEQYF	TGTGCTAGCAGCTCCCGGGACAGGGGCCACGAGCAGTACTTC
TRBJ2-3	.	once	TRBV29-1	CSVEGGQFTDTQYF	TGCAGCGTTGAAGGAGGACAGTTCACAGATACGCAGTATTTT
TRBJ2-1	TRBD1	.	TRBV5-6	CASSPLDRGTNEQFF	TGTGCCAGCAGCCCCCTCGACAGGGGAACCAATGAGCAGTTCTTC
TRBJ1-1	TRBD1	.	TRBV28	CASSLSRGGLVAFF	TGTGCCAGCAGTTTATCCAGGGGGGGGTTAGTAGCTTTCTTT
TRBJ1-5	.	.	TRBV29-1	CSVDVPEGPQHF	TGCAGCGTTGACGTGCCAGAGGGGCCCCAGCATTTT
TRBJ1-6	.	.	TRBV4-1	CASRQDRTYNSPLHF	TGCGCCAGCAGACAAGATCGGACCTATAATTCACCCCTCCACTTT
TRBJ2-3	.	.	TRBV4-3	CASSQDANSFGPAPTDTQYF	TGCGCCAGCAGCCAGGATGCAAACAGTTTTGGCCCCGCTCCCACAGATACGCAGTATTTT
TRBJ1-2	TRBD1	.	TRBV9	CASSGGTAGRGYTF	TGTGCCAGCAGCGGAGGGACAGCCGGCCGTGGCTACACCTTC
TRBJ2-7	TRBD1	few	TRBV6-1	CASSEEGTGGYEQYF	TGTGCCAGCAGTGAAGAAGGGACAGGGGGTTACGAGCAGTACTTC
TRBJ1-2	.	.	TRBV5-6	CASSLGEGSFHYGYTF	TGTGCCAGCAGCTTGGGGGAGGGATCCTTTCACTATGGCTACACCTTC
TRBJ2-1	TRBD2	.	TRBV4-1	CASSQPGLLVGGDNEQFF	TGCGCCAGCAGCCAACCCGGCCTTCTAGTTGGGGGGGACAATGAGCAGTTCTTC
TRBJ2-7	.	.	TRBV7-9	CASSPRGGQGVLCEQYF	TGTGCCAGCAGCCCCCGAGGGGGGCAGGGGGTTCTGTGCGAGCAGTACTTC
TRBJ2-1	TRBD1	.	TRBV18	CASQGNRGVDNEQFF	TGTGCCAGTCAGGGCAACAGGGGAGTTGACAATGAGCAGTTCTTC
TRBJ1-1	.	.	TRBV13	CASSLRWAEAFF	TGTGCCAGCAGCTTACGATGGGCTGAAGCTTTCTTT
TRBJ1-2	.	.	TRBV15	CATSSPGREANYGYTF	TGTGCCACCAGCAGTCCCGGGAGGGAAGCTAACTATGGCTACACCTTC
TRBJ2-3	.	.	TRBV11-2	CASRLPSGGISTDTQYF	TGTGCCAGCCGACTACCTAGTGGGGGGATAAGCACAGATACGCAGTATTTT
TRBJ2-3	.	.	TRBV13	CASSLGGGTDTQYF	TGTGCCAGCAGCTTAGGGGGTGGCACAGATACGCAGTATTTT
TRBJ2-5	TRBD1	.	TRBV7-9	CASTTRQGAETQYF	TGTGCCAGCACCACCCGACAGGGTGCGGAGACCCAGTACTTC
TRBJ2-2	TRBD1	.	TRBV9	CASSVSETGWAGELFF	TGTGCCAGCAGCGTATCTGAGACAGGGTGGGCCGGGGAGCTGTTTTTT
TRBJ2-2	.	.	TRBV5-3	CAREGKDEHRGAVF	TGTGCCAGGGAGGGCAAAGACGAACACCGGGGAGCTGTTTTT
TRBJ1-4	.	.	TRBV4-3	CASSQDLADSNFEKLFF	TGCGCCAGCAGCCAAGATTTGGCAGACTCGAATTTTGAAAAACTGTTTTTT
TRBJ1-4	.	.	TRBV7-9	CASRLSGVPSEKLFF	TGTGCCAGCAGGCTCTCTGGCGTCCCTAGTGAAAAACTGTTTTTT
TRBJ2-3	.	.	TRBV13	CASTPRGDEPKDTQYF	TGTGCCAGCACTCCCAGGGGGGACGAGCCTAAAGATACGCAGTATTTT
TRBJ2-7	TRBD1	.	TRBV14	CASSRDRGILSYEQYF	TGTGCCAGCAGCCGGGACAGGGGGATTCTCTCCTACGAGCAGTACTTC
TRBJ1-2	.	.	TRBV11-3	CASSGFPQYLCTF	TGTGCCAGCAGCGGGTTTCCACAATATCTGTGCACCTTC
TRBJ1-2	TRBD1	.	TRBV5-5	CASSLVAGGYGYTF	TGTGCCAGCAGCTTGGTAGCAGGGGGCTATGGCTACACCTTC
TRBJ1-2	TRBD1	.	TRBV4-3	CASSQDIAGGLDGYTF	TGCGCCAGCAGCCAAGATATCGCAGGGGGCCTGGATGGCTACACCTTC
TRBJ2-3	.	once	TRBV7-2	CASSLAVGTLTDTQYF	TGTGCCAGCAGCTTAGCGGTCGGGACCCTCACAGATACGCAGTATTTT
TRBJ1-1	.	.	TRBV21-1	CASSIRTLRDTEAFF	TGTGCCAGCAGCATACGGACACTGAGGGACACTGAAGCTTTCTTT
TRBJ2-3	TRBD1	once	TRBV5-6	CASSLRDRVFTDTQYF	TGTGCCAGCAGCCTCCGGGACAGGGTATTCACGGATACGCAGTATTTT
TRBJ2-7	TRBD1	.	TRBV2	CASREPYLTGGSHEQYF	TGTGCCAGCAGGGAACCCTACCTGACAGGGGGGTCACACGAGCAGTACTTC
TRBJ2-5	TRBD2	.	TRBV7-2	CASSLVTSGGRETQYF	TGTGCCAGCAGCTTAGTTACTAGCGGGGGTAGGGAGACCCAGTACTTC
TRBJ2-7	TRBD1	.	TRBV7-9	CASSPGQAAGFEQYF	TGTGCCAGCAGCCCCGGACAGGCAGCAGGGTTCGAGCAGTACTTC
TRBJ1-1	.	once	TRBV12-5	CASGVGMNTEAFF	TGTGCTAGTGGGGTGGGGATGAACACTGAAGCTTTCTTT
TRBJ2-1	.	.	TRBV2	CASSEGARSLNNEQFF	TGTGCCAGCAGTGAAGGTGCTCGCTCTTTAAACAATGAGCAGTTCTTC
TRBJ2-7	.	once	TRBV27	CASSLGLLYEQYF	TGTGCCAGCAGTTTGGGACTCCTCTACGAGCAGTACTTC
TRBJ2-1	TRBD1	once	TRBV7-9	CASSLRQGIYNEQFF	TGTGCCAGCAGCTTAAGACAGGGCATTTACAATGAGCAGTTCTTC
TRBJ2-1	.	once	TRBV6-6	CASSYSEVDEQFF	TGTGCCAGCAGTTACTCGGAGGTTGATGAGCAGTTCTTC
TRBJ2-7	TRBD1	medium-sized	TRBV7-6	CASSSGQGAGYEQYF	TGTGCCAGCAGCTCGGGACAGGGGGCCGGCTACGAGCAGTACTTC